A selection of T cell receptor beta chains follows, all from one sample in a study of OX40 agonist ivuxolimab in advanced cancers. The assay was immunoSEQ multiplex PCR, and TCRdb's table has in-frame clones only and misses some. The sample consists of just under 80,000 clones, just under 85% of them appearing once. The input for sequencing was CD4+ or CD8+ T cells sorted from blood, taken in a trial of the OX40 agonist ivuxolimab. These TCRs come from an adult with an advanced solid tumor such as melanoma, head and neck, liver or kidney cancer. CDR3s include the opening cysteine and the closing phenylalanine or tryptophan.

j_gene | v_gene | len | CDR3aa
TRBJ2-1 | TRBV10-3 | 14 | CAISNWTGRNEQFF
TRBJ2-3 | TRBV4-1 | 14 | CASSPPGRETTQYF
TRBJ1-2 | TRBV7-9 | 14 | CASSLAGDRVGYTF
TRBJ1-2 | TRBV30 | 14 | CAWRNKGRNYGYTF
TRBJ1-3 | TRBV6-5 | 14 | CASRRGAPGNTIYF
TRBJ2-2 | TRBV5-1 | 13 | CASSLTLTGELFF
TRBJ2-6 | TRBV7-6 | 22 | CASSSPRKGLAGALSGANVLTF
TRBJ1-5 | TRBV27 | 17 | CASSSLSRSLSNQPQHF
TRBJ1-5 | TRBV18 | 13 | CASSLGGLEPQHF
TRBJ2-7 | TRBV9 | 14 | CASSVGVRDYEQYF
TRBJ2-5 | TRBV25-1 | 14 | CASGRLASQETQYF
TRBJ1-2 | TRBV4-1 | 14 | CASSQDQGVRGYTF
TRBJ1-2 | TRBV9 | 15 | CASSVVGQNNYGYTF
TRBJ1-6 | TRBV2 | 14 | CASRGLDPYSPLHF
TRBJ1-4 | TRBV28 | 13 | CATMDRSSEKLFF
TRBJ2-1 | TRBV18 | 14 | CASSPGLGPDEQFF
TRBJ1-1 | TRBV29-1 | 15 | CSVARGWAANTEAFF
TRBJ1-1 | TRBV29-1 | 11 | CSVERQLAAFF
TRBJ1-1 | TRBV28 | 18 | CASRNPRQGATGNTEAFF
TRBJ2-7 | TRBV18 | 15 | CASSPDPLPWGEQYF
TRBJ2-1 | TRBV2 | 15 | CASSGLRQGRNEQFF
TRBJ1-6 | TRBV7-9 | 12 | CASSLDRAPLHF
TRBJ2-1 | TRBV5-1 | 15 | CASSYGLARRDEQFF
TRBJ2-3 | TRBV19 | 14 | CASSLERSTDTQYF
TRBJ2-7 | TRBV11-2 | 12 | CASSMQGGEQYF
TRBJ2-7 | TRBV7-2 | 14 | CASSFGLAGAEQYF
TRBJ2-5 | TRBV7-9 | 12 | CASSPLGQTQYF
TRBJ2-7 | TRBV5-1 | 13 | CASSRDTSYEQYF
TRBJ1-4 | TRBV2 | 15 | CASSEGFATNEKLFF
TRBJ2-2 | TRBV7-6 | 16 | CASSLFAREEAGELFF
TRBJ2-3 | TRBV19 | 15 | CASSIDGGGTPMLYF
TRBJ2-3 | TRBV12-5 | 15 | CASGLVQPLTDTQYF
TRBJ1-3 | TRBV7-6 | 15 | CASSLQGAGGNTIYF
TRBJ2-5 | TRBV6-1 | 14 | CASSESGRQETQYF
TRBJ2-1 | TRBV5-1 | 16 | CASSWGLAGSYNEQFF
TRBJ2-7 | TRBV4-1 | 16 | CASSPPGAGFSYEQYF
TRBJ2-7 | TRBV30 | 15 | CAWSGGTGVSYEQYF
TRBJ1-6 | TRBV7-8 | 16 | CASSVTGGGWNSPLHF
TRBJ2-7 | TRBV15 | 12 | CATSRGPYEQYF
TRBJ2-1 | TRBV28 | 14 | CASSFSSGGGEQFF
TRBJ2-2 | TRBV6-6 | 14 | CASSSHQGTGELFF
TRBJ1-1 | TRBV21-1 | 17 | CASSKGGRTGPNTEAFF